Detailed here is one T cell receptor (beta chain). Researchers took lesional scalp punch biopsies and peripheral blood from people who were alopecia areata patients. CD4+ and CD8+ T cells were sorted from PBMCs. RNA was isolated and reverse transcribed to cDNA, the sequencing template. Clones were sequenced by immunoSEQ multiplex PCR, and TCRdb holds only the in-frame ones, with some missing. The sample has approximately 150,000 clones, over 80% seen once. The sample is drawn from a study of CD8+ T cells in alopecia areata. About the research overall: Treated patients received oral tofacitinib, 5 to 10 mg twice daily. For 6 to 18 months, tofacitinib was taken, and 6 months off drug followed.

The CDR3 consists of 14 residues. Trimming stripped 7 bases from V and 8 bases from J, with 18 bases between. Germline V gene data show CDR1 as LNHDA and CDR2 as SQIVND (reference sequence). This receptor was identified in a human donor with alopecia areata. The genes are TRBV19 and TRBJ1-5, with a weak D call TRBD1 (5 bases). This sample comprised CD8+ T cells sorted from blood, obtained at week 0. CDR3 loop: CASTSTGGWEPQHF. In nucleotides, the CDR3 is TGTGCCAGTACTTCAACGGGGGGGTGGGAGCCCCAGCATTTT.